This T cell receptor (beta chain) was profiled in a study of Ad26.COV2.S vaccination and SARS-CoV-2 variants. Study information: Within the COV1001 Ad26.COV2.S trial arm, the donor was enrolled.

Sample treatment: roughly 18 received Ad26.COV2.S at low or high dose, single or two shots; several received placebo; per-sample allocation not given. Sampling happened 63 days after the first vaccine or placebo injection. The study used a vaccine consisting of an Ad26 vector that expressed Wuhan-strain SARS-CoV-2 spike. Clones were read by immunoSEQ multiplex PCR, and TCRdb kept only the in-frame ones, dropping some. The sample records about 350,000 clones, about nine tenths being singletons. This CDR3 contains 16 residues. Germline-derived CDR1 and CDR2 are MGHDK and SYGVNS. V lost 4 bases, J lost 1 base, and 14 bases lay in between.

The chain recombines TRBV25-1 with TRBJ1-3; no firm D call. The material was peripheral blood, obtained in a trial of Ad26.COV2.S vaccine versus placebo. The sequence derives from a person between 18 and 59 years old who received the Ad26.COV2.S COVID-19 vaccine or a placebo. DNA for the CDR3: TGTGCCAGCAGTGCGGCGAAGGGAGCATCTGGAAACACCATATATTTT. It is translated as CASSAAKGASGNTIYF.